The source of this T cell receptor beta chain is a study of cytomegalovirus exposure and HLA in healthy donors. The CDR3 covers 15 residues. Trimming cost V 6 bases and J 10 bases; bases outside gene matches: 10. The V gene's germline CDR1 is KGHSH and CDR2 LQKENI. 13 Jbeta primers and 60 Vbeta primers were used for the PCR. Measured with immunoSEQ multiplex PCR; TCRdb has only the in-frame clones, and not every one. The sample includes 150,000 to 200,000 clones, about 80% of them seen just once. The sample consisted of PBMCs. The rearrangement links TRBV18 to TRBJ1-6; 9 nucleotides line up with TRBD1. This sequence originates from a female donor in good health and CMV-seronegative. Here the CDR3 DNA reads TGTGCCAGCTCCGCCCAGGGACAGGGAGGATCACCCCTCCACTTT. It yields the protein CASSAQGQGGSPLHF.